This TCR beta chain was sequenced in a study of blood T cell repertoires in COVID-19. Germline lookup yields CDR1 MGHDK and CDR2 SYGVNS. The V and J ends lost 4 bases and 3 bases, in that order; junction bases with no gene match: 5. The CDR3 sequence is 15 residues long. TCRdb's table, derived via immunoSEQ multiplex PCR, lists solely in-frame clones and lacks some. The sample shows approximately 120,000 clones, 55% to 75% of them seen only once. The genes are TRBV25-1 and TRBJ2-2; 7 nucleotides agree with TRBD1. This TCR came from a woman in her seventies with acute or convalescent COVID-19. Specimen: peripheral blood. The CDR3: CASSGGTVDTGELFF. CDR3 in DNA: TGTGCCAGCAGTGGGGGGACAGTCGACACCGGGGAGCTGTTTTTT.